This TCR beta chain was recovered during a study of T-cell memory formation after mild COVID-19 (dated by TCRdb to the early 2020s). Some background on the complete study: TCR sequence clusters from the two donors were found to be largely donor specific. In a couple of donors, T-cell clones that expanded and contracted after mild COVID-19 were followed by sequencing TCRalpha and TCRbeta repertoires longitudinally. Two young, previously healthy adult volunteers made up the cohort, one male and one female.

Ficoll-Paque density gradient centrifugation was used to isolate PBMCs. Germline trimming amounts to 0 bases on V and 2 bases on J, with 6 as the count of junction bases outside the gene matches. Via the germline V gene, CDR1 is LGHNA and CDR2 YSLEER. Measured from the cysteine to the phenylalanine, the CDR3 is 16 residues long. This entry keeps only the CDR3 DNA: 48 bases, framed from base 1. Beyond this particular receptor, the publication reports: The study included only a couple of mild cases, and larger cohorts that include severe cases with pre-infection samples were judged to be necessary. Contracting CD4+ clones were found mainly in CM and EM memory subsets, while CD8+ clones were enriched in EMRA. The detection of some responding clones in pre-infection memory suggests that pre-existing cross-reactive memory T cells joined the SARS-CoV-2 response. Clones that contracted from day 15 to 85 showed balanced CD4/CD8 phenotypes, whereas a second wave of clones that expanded from day 15 to 37 leaned towards CD4+. The second-wave clones that peaked on day 37 were not confirmed to be SARS-CoV-2 specific.

Data came from an Illumina NovaSeq 6000. TCRalpha and TCRbeta cDNA libraries were constructed by 5'RACE with constant-segment primers, with sample barcodes and unique molecular identifiers being introduced. Trizol reagent was used to extract RNA from every sample. Libraries were amplified in two PCR steps, with a second sample barcode and Illumina TruSeq adapters added in the second step. The libraries were sequenced on an Illumina NovaSeq using 2 x 150 bp paired-end reads. For the original study's pipeline: Demultiplexing of reads and collapsing into UMI-guided consensus sequences were performed with migec v1.2.7. With mixcr v2.1.11, UMI consensuses were aligned to TRA and TRB V and J templates and assembled into clonotypes. Clonotypes were classified as expanded or contracted when called significant by both edgeR and NoisET, with noise models trained on biological replicates. For edgeR calls, the thresholds were a false discovery rate-adjusted p below 0.01 and a log2 fold-change of 1. As an exploratory analysis of dynamics, PCA with hierarchical clustering was applied to max-normalized trajectories of the 1000 most abundant clonotypes. The CD4 or CD8 phenotype of responding clones was assigned using the separately sequenced CD4+ and CD8+ repertoires. TCRdb reran the public reads through fastp at Q25 and MiXCR, keeping productive beta chains. Rows with one shared CDR3 protein collapse into an entry with the most common genes and DNA. These V and J calls rely on TCRdb rather than the paper's analysis. The sample data list 350,000 to 400,000 distinct CDR3 sequences, and 21% of these were observed just once. The ten biggest clones cover about an eighth of the sample.

This clonotype was detected ten times or more. This receptor's antigen is unknown. One base away there is no much larger clone; base qualities are not given. The sequenced sample was PBMCs or a T cell subset sorted from them (not recorded which). This chain is built from TRBV4-3 and TRBJ2-7; 8 bases in the junction line up with TRBD2. This TCR was recovered from an adult woman who had mild COVID-19 (a few samples of this study predate the infection). The sample titles of this study are shuffled in the database, so cell type and time point are left out; the donor was told from shared clones. The CDR3 protein: CASSQDPGGGPYEQYF. The sequenced DNA: TGCGCCAGCAGCCAAGATCCCGGGGGGGGCCCCTACGAGCAGTACTTC.